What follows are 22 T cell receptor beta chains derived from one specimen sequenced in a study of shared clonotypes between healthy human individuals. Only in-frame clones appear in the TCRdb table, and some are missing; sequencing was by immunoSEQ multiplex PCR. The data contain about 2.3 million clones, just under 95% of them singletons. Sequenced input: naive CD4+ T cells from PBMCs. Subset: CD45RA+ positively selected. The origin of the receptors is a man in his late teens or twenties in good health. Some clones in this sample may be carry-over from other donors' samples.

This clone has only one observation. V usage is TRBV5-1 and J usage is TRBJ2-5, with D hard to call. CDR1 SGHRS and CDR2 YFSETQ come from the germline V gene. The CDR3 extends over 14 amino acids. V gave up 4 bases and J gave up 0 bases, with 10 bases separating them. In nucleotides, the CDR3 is TGCGCCAGCAGCCCCCGACGTTACCAAGAGACCCAGTACTTC. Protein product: CASSPRRYQETQYF.

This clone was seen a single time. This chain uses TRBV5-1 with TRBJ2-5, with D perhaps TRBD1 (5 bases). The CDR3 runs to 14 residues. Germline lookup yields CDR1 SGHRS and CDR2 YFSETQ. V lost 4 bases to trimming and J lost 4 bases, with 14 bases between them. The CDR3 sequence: CASSLLTVGETQYF. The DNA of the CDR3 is TGCGCCAGCAGCCTATTGACAGTGGGAGAGACCCAGTACTTC.

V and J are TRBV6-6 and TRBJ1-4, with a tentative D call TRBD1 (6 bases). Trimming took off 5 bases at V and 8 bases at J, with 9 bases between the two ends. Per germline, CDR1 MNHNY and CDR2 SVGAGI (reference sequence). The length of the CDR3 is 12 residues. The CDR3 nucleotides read TGTGCCAGCAGTGACGGGACAGAAAAACTGTTTTTT. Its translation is CASSDGTEKLFF.

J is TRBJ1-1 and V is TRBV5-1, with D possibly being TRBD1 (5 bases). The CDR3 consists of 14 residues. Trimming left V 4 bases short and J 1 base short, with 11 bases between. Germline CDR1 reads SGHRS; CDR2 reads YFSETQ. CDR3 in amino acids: CASSNSGTNTEAFF. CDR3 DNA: TGCGCCAGCAGCAACTCCGGGACGAACACTGAAGCTTTCTTT.

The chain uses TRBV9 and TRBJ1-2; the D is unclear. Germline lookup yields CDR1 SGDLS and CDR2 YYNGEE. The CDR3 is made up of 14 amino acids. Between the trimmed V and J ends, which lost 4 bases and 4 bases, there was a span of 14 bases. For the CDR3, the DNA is TGTGCCAGCAGCTTCTCCGCGGAACCCTATGGCTACACCTTC. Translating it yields CASSFSAEPYGYTF.

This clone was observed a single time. The CDR3 sequence is CASSLVQGTNEKLFF. CDR3 sequence (DNA): TGTGCCAGCAGCTTAGTCCAGGGAACTAATGAAAAACTGTTTTTT. V gene TRBV7-9 combines with J gene TRBJ1-4; D perhaps matches TRBD1 (5 bases). Germline loops: CDR1 SEHNR, CDR2 FQNEAQ (reference sequence). Deletions cut 1 base from V and 1 base from J, with 7 bases between. The CDR3 consists of 15 residues. Variable domain in full (rest from reference TRBV7-9 and TRBJ1-4): DTGVSQNPRHKITKRGQNVTFRCDPISEHNRLYWYRQTLGQGPEFLTYFQNEAQLEKSRLLSDRFSAERPKGSFSTLEIQRTEQGDSAMYLCASSLVQGTNEKLFFGSGTQLSVL.

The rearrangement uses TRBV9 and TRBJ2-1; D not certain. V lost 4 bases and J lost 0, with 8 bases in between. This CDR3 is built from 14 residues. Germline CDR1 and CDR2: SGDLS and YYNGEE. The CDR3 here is CASSPDSSYNEQFF. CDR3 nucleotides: TGTGCCAGCAGCCCCGATAGCTCCTACAATGAGCAGTTCTTC. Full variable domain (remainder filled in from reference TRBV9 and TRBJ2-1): DSGVTQTPKHLITATGQRVTLRCSPRSGDLSVYWYQQSLDQGLQFLIQYYNGEERAKGNILERFSAQQFPDLHSELNLSSLELGDSALYFCASSPDSSYNEQFFGPGTRLTVL.

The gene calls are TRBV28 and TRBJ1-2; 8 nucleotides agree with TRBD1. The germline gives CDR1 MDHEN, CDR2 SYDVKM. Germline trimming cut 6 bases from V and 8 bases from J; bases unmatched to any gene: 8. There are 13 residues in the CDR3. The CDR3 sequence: CASSYYRGSGYTF. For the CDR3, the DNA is TGTGCCAGCAGCTATTACAGGGGGTCCGGCTACACCTTC.

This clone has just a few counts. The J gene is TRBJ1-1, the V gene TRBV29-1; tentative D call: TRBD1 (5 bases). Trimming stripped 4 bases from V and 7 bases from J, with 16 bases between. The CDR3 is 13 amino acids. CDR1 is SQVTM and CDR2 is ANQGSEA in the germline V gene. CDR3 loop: CSVGGLRDSEAFF. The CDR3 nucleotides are TGCAGCGTTGGAGGCCTAAGAGACAGTGAAGCTTTCTTT.

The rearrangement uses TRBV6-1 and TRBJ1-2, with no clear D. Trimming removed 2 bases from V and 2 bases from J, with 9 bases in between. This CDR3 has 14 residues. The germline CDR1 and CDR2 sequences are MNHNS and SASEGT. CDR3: CASSEQLTNYGYTF. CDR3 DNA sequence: TGTGCCAGCAGTGAACAATTAACGAACTATGGCTACACCTTC.

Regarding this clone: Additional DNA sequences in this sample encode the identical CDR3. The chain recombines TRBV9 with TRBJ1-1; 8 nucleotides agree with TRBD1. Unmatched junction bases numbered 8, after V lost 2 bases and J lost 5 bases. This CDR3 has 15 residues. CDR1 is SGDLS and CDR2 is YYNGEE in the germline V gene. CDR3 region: CASSVDGQGGTEAFF. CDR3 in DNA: TGTGCCAGCAGCGTCGACGGACAGGGAGGGACTGAAGCTTTCTTT.

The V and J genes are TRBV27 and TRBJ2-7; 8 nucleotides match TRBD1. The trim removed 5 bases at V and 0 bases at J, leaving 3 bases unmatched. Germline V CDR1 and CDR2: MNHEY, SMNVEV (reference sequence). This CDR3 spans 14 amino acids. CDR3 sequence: CASSLQGASYEQYF. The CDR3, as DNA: TGTGCCAGCAGTCTGCAGGGGGCCTCCTACGAGCAGTACTTC.

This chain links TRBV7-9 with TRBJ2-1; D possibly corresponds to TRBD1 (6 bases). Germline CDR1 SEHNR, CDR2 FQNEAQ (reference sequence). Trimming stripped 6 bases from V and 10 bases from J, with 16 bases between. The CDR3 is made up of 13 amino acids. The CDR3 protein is CASSPQGTQEQFF. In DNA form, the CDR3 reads TGTGCCAGCAGTCCACAGGGCACTCAGGAGCAGTTCTTC.

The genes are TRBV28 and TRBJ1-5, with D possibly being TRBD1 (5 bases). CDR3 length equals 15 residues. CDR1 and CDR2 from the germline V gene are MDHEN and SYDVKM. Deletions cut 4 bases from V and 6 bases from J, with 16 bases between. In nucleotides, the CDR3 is TGTGCCAGCAGTTCCTCGGCCAGGGCAGGTCAGCCCCAGCATTTT. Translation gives CASSSSARAGQPQHF.

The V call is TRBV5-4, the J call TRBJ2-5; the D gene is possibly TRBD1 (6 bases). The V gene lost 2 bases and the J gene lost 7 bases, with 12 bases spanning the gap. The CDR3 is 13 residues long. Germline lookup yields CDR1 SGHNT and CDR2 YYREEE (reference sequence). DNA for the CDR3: TGTGCCAGCAGCTTTCGACAGGAGAGGACCCAGTACTTC. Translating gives CASSFRQERTQYF.

The chain's CDR3 is CASNIAGSTDTQYF. CDR3 coding DNA: TGTGCCAGCAATATAGCGGGTAGCACAGATACGCAGTATTTT. V and J are TRBV7-2 and TRBJ2-3; 7 nucleotides agree with TRBD2. CDR1 is SGHTA, CDR2 FQGNSA, per germline. The trim removed 7 bases at V and 0 bases at J, leaving 4 bases unmatched. The CDR3 is 14 residues long. The whole variable domain, filled in from reference TRBV7-2 and TRBJ2-3, reads GAGVSQSPSNKVTEKGKDVELRCDPISGHTALYWYRQSLGQGLEFLIYFQGNSAPDKSGLPSDRFSAERTGGSVSTLTIQRTQQEDSAVYLCASNIAGSTDTQYFGPGTRLTVL.

CDR3 sequence: CASSSMGAMNTEAFF. The CDR3 DNA reads as TGCGCCAGCAGCTCAATGGGGGCAATGAACACTGAAGCTTTCTTT. The V and J genes are TRBV5-1 and TRBJ1-1, with D tentatively TRBD1 (6 bases). V was pared by 3 bases and J by 0 bases, with 12 bases between. Looked up from germline, CDR1 is SGHRS and CDR2 is YFSETQ. The CDR3 is made up of 15 amino acids.

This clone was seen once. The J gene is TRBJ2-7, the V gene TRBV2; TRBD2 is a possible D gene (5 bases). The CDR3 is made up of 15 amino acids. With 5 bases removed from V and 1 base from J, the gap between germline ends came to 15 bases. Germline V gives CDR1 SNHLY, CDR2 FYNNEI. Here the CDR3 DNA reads TGTGCCAGCAGTCCCGTGAGGGTGCCTTCCTACGAGCAGTACTTC. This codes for CASSPVRVPSYEQYF.

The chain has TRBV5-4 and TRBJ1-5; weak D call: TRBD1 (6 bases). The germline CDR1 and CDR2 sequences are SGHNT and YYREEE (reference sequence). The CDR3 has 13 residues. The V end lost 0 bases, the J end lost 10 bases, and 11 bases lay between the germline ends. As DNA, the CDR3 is TGTGCCAGCAGCTTGGAACAGGGTTCACCCCAGCATTTT. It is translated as CASSLEQGSPQHF.

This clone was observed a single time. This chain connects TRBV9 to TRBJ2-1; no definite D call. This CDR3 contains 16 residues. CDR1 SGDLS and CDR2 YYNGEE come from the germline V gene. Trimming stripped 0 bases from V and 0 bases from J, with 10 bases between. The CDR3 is CASSVAGLISYNEQFF. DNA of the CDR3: TGTGCCAGCAGCGTAGCCGGGCTTATCTCCTACAATGAGCAGTTCTTC.

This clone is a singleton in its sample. The DNA of the CDR3 is TGTGCCAGCTCACCTTTTCTACAGGGGGGCGGCTACGAGCAGTACTTC. Residues: CASSPFLQGGGYEQYF. This rearrangement joins TRBV18 to TRBJ2-7; TRBD1 agrees at 8 bases. The CDR3 spans 16 residues. Trimming removed 3 bases from V and 3 bases from J; junction bases left unmatched: 10. The germline V gene encodes CDR1 KGHSH and CDR2 LQKENI.

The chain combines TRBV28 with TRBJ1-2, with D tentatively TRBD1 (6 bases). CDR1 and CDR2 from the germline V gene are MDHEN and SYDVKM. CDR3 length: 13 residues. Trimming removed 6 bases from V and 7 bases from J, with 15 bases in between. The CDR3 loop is CASRITGIGGYTF. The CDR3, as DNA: TGTGCCAGCAGAATTACAGGGATAGGTGGCTACACCTTC.